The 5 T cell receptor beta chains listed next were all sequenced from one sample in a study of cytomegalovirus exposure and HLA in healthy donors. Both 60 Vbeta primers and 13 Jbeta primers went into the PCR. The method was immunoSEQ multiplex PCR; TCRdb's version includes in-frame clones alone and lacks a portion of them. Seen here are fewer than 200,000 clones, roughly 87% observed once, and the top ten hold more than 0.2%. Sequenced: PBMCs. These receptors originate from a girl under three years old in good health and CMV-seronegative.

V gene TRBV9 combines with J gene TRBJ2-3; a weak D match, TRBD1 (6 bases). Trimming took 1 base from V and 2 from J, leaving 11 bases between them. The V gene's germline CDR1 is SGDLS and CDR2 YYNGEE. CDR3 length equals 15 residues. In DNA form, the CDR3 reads TGTGCCAGCAGCGTAACGGACAGACCCACAGATACGCAGTATTTT. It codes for CASSVTDRPTDTQYF.

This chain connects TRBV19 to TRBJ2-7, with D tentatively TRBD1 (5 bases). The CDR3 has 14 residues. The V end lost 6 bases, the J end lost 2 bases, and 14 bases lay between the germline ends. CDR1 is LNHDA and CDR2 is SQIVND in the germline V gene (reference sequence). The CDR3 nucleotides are TGTGCCAGTAGCCAACAGGAGCTAACCTACGAGCAGTACTTC. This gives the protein CASSQQELTYEQYF.

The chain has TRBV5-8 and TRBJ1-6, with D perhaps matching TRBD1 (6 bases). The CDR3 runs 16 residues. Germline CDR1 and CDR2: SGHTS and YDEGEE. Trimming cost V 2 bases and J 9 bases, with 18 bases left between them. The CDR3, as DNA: TGTGCCAGCAGCTTAACTCCCCGACAGGAAGCTTCACCCCTCCACTTT. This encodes CASSLTPRQEASPLHF.

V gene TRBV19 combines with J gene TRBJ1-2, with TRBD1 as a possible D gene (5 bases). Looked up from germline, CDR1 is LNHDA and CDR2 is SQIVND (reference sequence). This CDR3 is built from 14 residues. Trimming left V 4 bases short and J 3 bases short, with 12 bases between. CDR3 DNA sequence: TGTGCCAGTAGTAAGGGACGGGGGTACTATGGCTACACCTTC. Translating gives CASSKGRGYYGYTF.

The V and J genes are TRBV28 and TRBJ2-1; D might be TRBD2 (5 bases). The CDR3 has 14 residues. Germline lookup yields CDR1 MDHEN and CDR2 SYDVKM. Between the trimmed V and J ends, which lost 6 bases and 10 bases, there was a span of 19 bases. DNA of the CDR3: TGTGCCAGCAGCCCCACCCCCGTGGGCGGGGAGCAGTTCTTC. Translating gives CASSPTPVGGEQFF.